One TCR beta chain is described in this entry. What it binds is unknown. This entry comes from a study of vaccination effects on CD4 cells after COVID-19. Study-level background: Relative to the second dose, post-vaccine samples were obtained a median of 72 days later.

V dropped 6 bases and J dropped 6; count of bases not matched to a gene: 1. CDR3 length: 13 residues. Peptide-pool stimulation followed by sequencing identified expanded antigen-specific CD4+ clonotypes in the ViraFEST assay. CD4+ T cells were isolated after around ten days of culture. Every participant took two doses of the BNT162b2 or mRNA-1273 vaccine. All vaccine recipients tested negative for nucleocapsid antibodies and had never contracted SARS-CoV-2 infection. Some 2.1 million PBMC per well received approximately 10 IU/ml IL-2 and roughly 10 ug/ml peptides in culture. IL-2 medium was substituted for half the medium on days 3 and 7. Here immunoSEQ multiplex PCR was the method, and the copy in TCRdb shows in-frame clones only, minus some. Of 25,000 to 35,000 clones detected, less than 75% appear once; the ten largest clones hold approximately 10%.

J is TRBJ2-1 and V is TRBV12-3 or TRBV12-4; 11 nucleotides agree with TRBD1. This clonotype was sampled from a human donor who received a COVID-19 vaccine. Sequencing used CD4+ T cells from PBMCs cultured with HCoV-NL63 spike peptides, obtained after COVID-19 vaccination. The CDR3 sequence: CASSGTGGNEQFF. For the CDR3, the DNA is TGTGCCAGCAGCGGGACAGGGGGCAATGAGCAGTTCTTC.